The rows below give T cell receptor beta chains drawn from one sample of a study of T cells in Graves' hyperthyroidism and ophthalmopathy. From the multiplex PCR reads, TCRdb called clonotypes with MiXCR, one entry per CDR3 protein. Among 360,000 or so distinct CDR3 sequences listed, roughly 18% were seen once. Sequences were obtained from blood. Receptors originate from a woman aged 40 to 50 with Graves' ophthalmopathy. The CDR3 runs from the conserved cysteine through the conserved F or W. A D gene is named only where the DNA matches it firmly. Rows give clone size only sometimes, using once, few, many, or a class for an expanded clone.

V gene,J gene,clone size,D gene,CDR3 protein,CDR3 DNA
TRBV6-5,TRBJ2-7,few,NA,CASSYFRGPFYEQYF,TGTGCCAGCAGTTACTTTCGGGGGCCCTTCTACGAGCAGTACTTC
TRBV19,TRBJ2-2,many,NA,CASKGYVQTNTGELFF,TGTGCCAGTAAGGGTTATGTACAAACGAACACCGGGGAGCTGTTTTTT
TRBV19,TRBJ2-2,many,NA,CASSILPATGELFF,TGTGCCAGTAGTATACTTCCGGCCACCGGGGAGCTGTTTTTT
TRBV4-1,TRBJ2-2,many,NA,CASSPLGGTGELFF,TGCGCCAGCAGCCCCCTCGGAGGGACCGGGGAGCTGTTTTTT
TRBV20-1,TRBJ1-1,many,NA,CSARGPGTPQRGTEAFF,TGCAGTGCTAGAGGACCCGGGACACCTCAAAGGGGGACTGAAGCTTTCTTT
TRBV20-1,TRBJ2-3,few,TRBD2,CSARRASGSWELADTQYF,TGCAGTGCTAGACGGGCTAGCGGGAGTTGGGAGCTCGCAGATACGCAGTATTTT
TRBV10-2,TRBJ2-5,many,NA,CASSLTGSVGTQYF,TGCGCCAGTTCTTTAACAGGGTCGGTCGGGACCCAGTACTTC
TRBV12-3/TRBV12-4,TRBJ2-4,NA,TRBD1,CASSPDRTKSIQYF,TGTGCCAGCAGTCCGGACAGGACCAAAAGCATTCAGTACTTC
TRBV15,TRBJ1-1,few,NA,CATSRDYNSMNTEAFF,TGTGCCACCAGCAGGGATTATAACTCCATGAACACTGAAGCTTTCTTT
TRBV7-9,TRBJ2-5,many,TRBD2,CASSLATSGSGETQYF,TGTGCCAGCAGCTTAGCGACTAGCGGGAGCGGGGAGACCCAGTACTTC
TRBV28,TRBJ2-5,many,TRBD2,CASSPPGLAEETQYF,TGTGCCAGCAGTCCCCCGGGACTAGCGGAAGAGACCCAGTACTTC
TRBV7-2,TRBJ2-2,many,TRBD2,CASSLASGMSTGELFF,TGTGCCAGCAGCTTAGCTAGCGGGATGAGCACCGGGGAGCTGTTTTTT
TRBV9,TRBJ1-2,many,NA,CASSGIAWVGYTF,TGTGCCAGCAGCGGGATTGCATGGGTTGGCTACACCTTC
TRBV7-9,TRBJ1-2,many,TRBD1,CASSARDRPTYGYTF,TGTGCCAGCAGCGCCCGGGACAGGCCGACCTATGGCTACACCTTC
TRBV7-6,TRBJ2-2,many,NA,CASSFEWTVKNTGELFF,TGTGCCAGCAGCTTTGAGTGGACAGTCAAGAACACCGGGGAGCTGTTTTTT
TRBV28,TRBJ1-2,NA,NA,CASSPAAGNYGYIF,TGTGCCAGCAGTCCGGCAGCGGGAAATTATGGCTACATCTTC
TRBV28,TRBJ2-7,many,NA,CASSLLDRSFPYEQYF,TGTGCCAGCAGTTTACTCGACAGGTCATTTCCCTACGAGCAGTACTTC
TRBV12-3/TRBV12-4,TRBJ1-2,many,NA,CASSLVRGRTMGYTF,TGTGCCAGCAGTTTAGTCCGCGGGCGGACTATGGGCTACACCTTC
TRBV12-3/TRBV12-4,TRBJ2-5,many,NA,CASTSQVGETQYF,TGTGCCAGCACTTCTCAGGTTGGGGAGACCCAGTACTTC
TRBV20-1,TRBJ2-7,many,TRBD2,CSAQKLADYEQYF,TGCAGTGCCCAGAAACTAGCGGACTACGAGCAGTACTTC
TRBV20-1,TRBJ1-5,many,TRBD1,CSAAQGGNQPQHF,TGCAGTGCAGCTCAGGGGGGGAATCAGCCCCAGCATTTT
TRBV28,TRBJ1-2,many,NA,CASRSIGTYGYGYTF,TGTGCCAGCAGGTCCATAGGGACATACGGATATGGCTACACCTTC
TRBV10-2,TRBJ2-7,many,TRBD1,CASYGQGARYEQYF,TGCGCCAGCTATGGACAGGGGGCGAGGTACGAGCAGTACTTC
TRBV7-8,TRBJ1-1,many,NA,CASSLNTEAFF,TGTGCCAGCAGCCTCAACACTGAAGCTTTCTTT
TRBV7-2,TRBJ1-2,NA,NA,CASTSRVGGYGYTF,TGTGCCAGCACCTCGAGGGTAGGGGGCTATGGCTACACCTTC
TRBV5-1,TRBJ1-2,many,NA,CASSPNRLVYGYTF,TGCGCCAGCAGCCCGAACCGTCTGGTCTATGGCTACACCTTC
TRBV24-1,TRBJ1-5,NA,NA,CATSELGEPQHF,TGTGCCACCAGTGAACTCGGTGAGCCCCAGCATTTT
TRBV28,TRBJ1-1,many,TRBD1,CASRPPEHRGRNTEALF,TGTGCCAGCAGACCCCCCGAACACAGGGGAAGGAACACTGAAGCTCTCTTT
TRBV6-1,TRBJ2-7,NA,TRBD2,CASRDGTSGTYEQYF,TGTGCCAGCAGGGACGGGACTAGCGGGACCTACGAGCAGTACTTC
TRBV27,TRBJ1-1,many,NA,CASSPREGGDTEAFF,TGTGCCAGCAGCCCTCGCGAAGGAGGAGACACTGAAGCTTTCTTT